The present TCR beta chain was sequenced within a study of CD8+CD57+ T cells in acquired aplastic anemia. Whoever was chosen for sequencing had shown CD8+CD57+ cell expansion by flow cytometry. At the time of blood sampling, patients had not yet received any therapy. TCR beta VDJ combinations and CDR3 sequences were profiled from genomic DNA. TCRdb processed the reads anew with MiXCR; each CDR3 protein has one entry. The sample has some 170,000 distinct CDR3 sequences, about 45% seen once; the top ten hold 1.1%. There are 15 residues in the CDR3. Germline assignment: CDR1 SGHRS and CDR2 YFSETQ. Trimming left V 7 bases short and J 7 bases short, with 21 bases between. This clonotype occurred many times.

The sequenced sample consisted of sorted CD4+, CD8+, or CD8+CD57+ T cells (not recorded which) from PBMCs. V and J are TRBV5-1 and TRBJ1-5; D possibly corresponds to TRBD1 (5 bases). This clonotype originated in a human donor with aplastic anemia. As DNA, the CDR3 is TGCGCCAGCTTACTACCCGGGCAGGGAAGACAGCCCCAGCATTTT. This sequence encodes CASLLPGQGRQPQHF.